This is a list of T cell receptor beta chains from one sample in a study of blood T cells in healthy people across ages. MiXCR was run by TCRdb on the 5' RACE reads, yielding one entry per CDR3 protein. The data contain some 880,000 distinct CDR3 sequences, about 34% of them singletons. The sequenced sample was blood. Receptors were obtained from a man between 18 and 35 years old in good health. Each CDR3 is given with its conserved first and last residue. A D gene is named only where the DNA matches it firmly. Clone size is not always given. Where it is, it says once, few, many or a class for expanded clones.

-	TRBV5-1	-	TRBJ2-2	CASTDQLGAGTGELFF	TGCGCCAGCACCGATCAGCTGGGGGCGGGCACCGGGGAGCTGTTTTTT
TRBD1	TRBV7-2	-	TRBJ2-7	CASSLEGQGAYEQYF	TGTGCCAGCAGCTTAGAAGGGCAGGGGGCTTACGAGCAGTACTTC
-	TRBV10-3	-	TRBJ2-3	CAISDQQRTDTQYF	TGTGCCATCAGTGATCAACAGCGCACAGATACGCAGTATTTT
-	TRBV2	few	TRBJ1-2	CASGGEINYGYTF	TGTGCCAGCGGGGGGGAGATTAACTATGGCTACACCTTC
-	TRBV4-2	-	TRBJ2-2	CASSQEGSSNGELFF	TGTGCCAGCAGCCAAGAGGGGTCTAGCAACGGGGAGCTGTTTTTT
TRBD1	TRBV7-8	-	TRBJ2-3	CASSLVDRGSTDTQYF	TGTGCCAGCAGCTTAGTCGACAGGGGGAGCACAGATACGCAGTATTTT
-	TRBV19	few	TRBJ1-1	CASKEGNTEAFF	TGTGCCAGTAAGGAGGGGAACACTGAAGCTTTCTTT
-	TRBV5-5	many	TRBJ2-7	CASSLEGRPAYEQYF	TGTGCCAGCAGCTTGGAAGGGAGACCGGCCTACGAGCAGTACTTC
TRBD2	TRBV20-1	-	TRBJ2-7	CSARDRPGLTFYEQYF	TGCAGTGCTAGAGATCGCCCGGGACTAACTTTCTACGAGCAGTACTTC
TRBD1	TRBV5-4	few	TRBJ2-7	CASSRDRGQYEQYF	TGTGCCAGCAGCCGGGACAGGGGTCAATACGAGCAGTACTTC
-	TRBV7-3	few	TRBJ2-7	CASSLNGGLTYEQYF	TGTGCCAGCAGCTTAAACGGGGGGCTCACCTACGAGCAGTACTTC
TRBD1	TRBV6-6	few	TRBJ2-3	CASSRDRQTFSTDTQYF	TGTGCCAGCAGCCGGGACAGACAAACCTTTAGCACAGATACGCAGTATTTT
-	TRBV21-1	few	TRBJ2-5	CASSKKLAALLGEQYF	TGTGCCAGCAGCAAAAAGCTAGCGGCTTTACTTGGGGAGCAGTACTTC
-	TRBV12-3/TRBV12-4	-	TRBJ1-1	CASSPNSNTEAFF	TGTGCCAGCAGCCCTAACTCGAACACTGAAGCTTTCTTT
-	TRBV20-1	-	TRBJ1-5	CSALPYNQPQHF	TGCAGTGCCCTCCCCTATAATCAGCCCCAGCATTTT
-	TRBV7-9	-	TRBJ1-5	CASSTKPGTQPQHF	TGTGCCAGCAGCACCAAGCCAGGAACTCAGCCCCAGCATTTT
TRBD1	TRBV20-1	-	TRBJ2-1	CSARPGTAYNEQFF	TGCAGTGCTAGACCCGGGACAGCCTACAATGAGCAGTTCTTC
-	TRBV30	few	TRBJ1-2	CAWMGQGTYGYTF	TGTGCCTGGATGGGGCAGGGAACCTATGGCTACACCTTC
-	TRBV14	few	TRBJ2-3	CASSQPFTDTQYF	TGTGCCAGCAGCCAACCCTTCACAGATACGCAGTATTTT
-	TRBV7-3	-	TRBJ1-6	CASSLEGVDNSPLHF	TGTGCCAGCAGCTTAGAGGGGGTTGATAATTCACCCCTCCACTTT
-	TRBV4-1	-	TRBJ2-3	CASARGPGQGTDTQYF	TGCGCCAGCGCCCGGGGGCCGGGACAAGGCACAGATACGCAGTATTTT
TRBD2	TRBV3-1	-	TRBJ2-1	CASTHLAGGDEQFF	TGTGCCAGCACCCATTTAGCGGGAGGTGATGAGCAGTTCTTC
TRBD2	TRBV4-3	few	TRBJ2-7	CASSRASGGTYEQYF	TGCGCCAGCAGCCGAGCTAGCGGGGGGACCTACGAGCAGTACTTC
TRBD1	TRBV6-6	few	TRBJ1-1	CASSPPAGQGRDTEAFF	TGTGCCAGCAGTCCCCCAGCAGGACAGGGCCGTGACACTGAAGCTTTCTTT
-	TRBV7-2	-	TRBJ2-5	CASSVEGGETQYF	TGTGCCAGCAGCGTAGAAGGAGGCGAGACCCAGTACTTC
-	TRBV5-1	few	TRBJ1-1	CASSLAMGVNTEAFF	TGCGCCAGCAGCTTGGCTATGGGAGTGAACACTGAAGCTTTCTTT
-	TRBV4-3	-	TRBJ2-1	CASSQGVFEGEVSGSYNEQFF	TGCGCCAGCAGCCAAGGAGTCTTCGAAGGGGAGGTATCGGGCTCCTACAATGAGCAGTTCTTC
-	TRBV7-2	-	TRBJ2-5	CASSNHYETQYF	TGTGCCAGCAGCAACCACTACGAGACCCAGTACTTC
-	TRBV12-3/TRBV12-4	-	TRBJ1-3	CASSSSRSGNTIYF	TGTGCCAGCAGTAGCTCCCGTTCTGGAAACACCATATATTTT
-	TRBV12-5	many	TRBJ2-7	CASASGPVNGQYF	TGTGCTAGTGCCTCCGGACCTGTCAACGGGCAGTACTTC
-	TRBV5-1	many	TRBJ1-5	CASSLAGQSNQPQHF	TGCGCCAGCAGCTTGGCCGGACAGTCCAATCAGCCCCAGCATTTT
-	TRBV28	many	TRBJ2-1	CASSLVDSGQFF	TGTGCCAGCAGTTTAGTGGACAGTGGGCAGTTCTTC
-	TRBV20-1	-	TRBJ2-3	CSATTGWDTDTQYF	TGCAGTGCTACGACAGGTTGGGACACAGATACGCAGTATTTT
-	TRBV6-6	many	TRBJ2-1	CASSPGGANEQFF	TGTGCCAGCAGTCCGGGTGGGGCCAATGAGCAGTTCTTC
-	TRBV5-1	few	TRBJ2-3	CASSDYTDTQYF	TGCGCCAGCAGCGATTACACAGATACGCAGTATTTT
TRBD2	TRBV12-3/TRBV12-4	-	TRBJ2-7	CASSLGPGLAGDYEQYF	TGTGCCAGCAGTTTAGGGCCGGGACTAGCGGGGGACTACGAGCAGTACTTC
TRBD1	TRBV20-1	many	TRBJ2-5	CSAHLSGQATETQYF	TGCAGTGCTCACTTATCCGGACAGGCAACAGAGACCCAGTACTTC
TRBD1	TRBV7-3	-	TRBJ2-5	CASSTGTGVFQETPYF	TGTGCCAGCAGCACCGGGACAGGGGTTTTCCAAGAGACCCCGTACTTC
-	TRBV25-1	once	TRBJ1-2	CASSELEANYGYTF	TGTGCCAGCAGTGAATTGGAGGCTAACTATGGCTACACCTTC
TRBD1	TRBV7-3	many	TRBJ2-1	CASSLTGGYNEQFF	TGTGCCAGCAGTTTGACAGGGGGATACAATGAGCAGTTCTTC
-	TRBV4-2	few	TRBJ2-1	CAGSFQRGDGNEQFF	TGTGCGGGTTCTTTTCAGCGTGGGGACGGCAATGAGCAGTTCTTC
-	TRBV30	few	TRBJ1-1	CAWSNQKNTEAFF	TGTGCCTGGAGTAATCAGAAGAACACTGAAGCTTTCTTT